What follows are 16 T cell receptor beta chains derived from one specimen sequenced in a study of glioma-infiltrating T cells. Amplification of TCR alpha and beta CDR3 regions from RNA used iRepertoire nested multiplex PCR. TCRdb analysed the multiplex PCR reads with MiXCR anew, one entry per CDR3 protein. The sample shows 300,000 to 450,000 distinct CDR3 sequences, around 38% of them seen only once. The specimen sequenced was glioma tissue, nonneoplastic brain tissue, or PBMCs (not recorded which). The receptors shown here come from a human donor with low-grade glioma or glioblastoma, undergoing nonglioma brain surgery, or in good health (not recorded which).

About this clonotype itself: With a much larger clone just one base away, this may be a read error. V and J are TRBV6-2 or TRBV6-3 and TRBJ2-7; 10 nucleotides agree with TRBD1. Per germline, CDR1 MNHEY and CDR2 SVGEGT. The CDR3 is 15 amino acids. The J segment lost 2 bases and the V segment lost 5 bases, leaving 6 bases of the junction unmatched. The CDR3 loop reads CASSQPDRGTYEQYF. The CDR3 DNA reads TGTGCCAGCAGTCAACCGGACAGGGGGACCTACGAGCAGTACTTC.

Comment on this clonotype: A read error may produce the germline difference seen at one junction end. The chain recombines TRBV28 with TRBJ2-7; TRBD2 matches 12 bases. CDR3 length: 20 residues. Germline V lookup: CDR1 MDHEN, CDR2 SYDVKM. Written as DNA, the CDR3 is TGTGCCAGCAGTTTAAGAAGGACAGCACTACTAGCGGGAGGCGATTACGAACAGTACTTC. Its translation: CASSLRRTALLAGGDYEQYF.

The J gene is TRBJ2-2, the V gene TRBV7-8; D unresolved. Trimming removed 2 bases from V and 6 bases from J, with 7 bases in between. Germline V gene sequence: CDR1 SGHVS, CDR2 FQNEAQ. The CDR3 runs to 13 residues. In DNA, the CDR3 is TGTGCCAGCAGCTTAATCTTCGCCGGGGAGCTGTTTTTT. It yields the protein CASSLIFAGELFF.

V gene TRBV20-1 combines with J gene TRBJ1-2; D unclear. Trimming removed 8 bases at V and 1 base at J, with 14 bases between. Germline loops: CDR1 DFQATT, CDR2 SNEGSKA (reference sequence). CDR3 length equals 13 residues. This CDR3 is CSSNWAINYGYTF. CDR3 bases: TGCAGTTCGAACTGGGCTATTAACTATGGCTACACCTTC.

This clonotype has a handful of counts. This rearrangement joins TRBV4-2 to TRBJ2-1; 11 bases map to TRBD2. This CDR3 region has 16 residues. V lost 0 bases to trimming and J lost 6 bases; unmatched junction nucleotides: 4. Germline loops: CDR1 LGHNA, CDR2 YNFKEQ. CDR3 DNA: TGTGCCAGCAGCCAAGACCTAGCGGGAGGTTTCAATGAGCAGTTCTTC. It codes for CASSQDLAGGFNEQFF.

Only a few counts were recorded for this clonotype. The gene calls are TRBV7-2 and TRBJ2-7; 8 bases are shared with TRBD2. The CDR3 has 15 amino acids. Germline V gives CDR1 SGHTA, CDR2 FQGNSA. With V trimmed by 0 bases and J by 4 bases, 5 bases remained unmatched. CDR3 nucleotides: TGTGCCAGCAGCTTAGCTTCTGCGGGGGGATACGAGCAGTACTTC. Its protein is CASSLASAGGYEQYF.

This clonotype occurred many times. V is TRBV14 and J is TRBJ2-3; no clear D gene. Deletions cut 1 base from V and 3 bases from J, with 5 bases between. CDR3 length: 13 residues. Germline V gene lookup returns CDR1 SGHDN and CDR2 FVKESK. The CDR3 loop reads CASSQVGTDTQYF. CDR3 nucleotide sequence: TGTGCCAGCAGCCAAGTTGGGACAGATACGCAGTATTTT.

The V call is TRBV7-2, the J call TRBJ1-5; D possibly corresponds to TRBD1 (6 bases). Per the germline V gene, CDR1 is SGHTA and CDR2 is FQGNSA. The length of the CDR3 is 15 residues. V gave up 4 bases and J gave up 5 bases, with 15 bases separating them. CDR3 region: CASSSGTPRDQPQHF. CDR3 in DNA: TGTGCCAGCAGCTCGGGGACACCCAGGGATCAGCCCCAGCATTTT.

This clonotype was found a few times. This chain's CDR3 is CASRREGQFSPLHF. CDR3 nucleotide sequence: TGCGCCAGCAGACGGGAAGGGCAATTTTCACCCCTCCACTTT. The chain is built from TRBV5-1 and TRBJ1-6; D not certain. The CDR3 spans 14 residues. Trimming pared 5 bases from V and 9 bases from J, leaving 15 bases between. CDR1 is SGHRS, CDR2 YFSETQ, per germline.

With respect to this clonotype: A much larger clone lies a single base off, so this may be a read error. The V and J genes are TRBV27 and TRBJ2-7; unclear D gene. The CDR3 sequence is 14 residues long. Per the germline V gene, CDR1 is MNHEY and CDR2 is SMNVEV (reference sequence). V dropped 2 bases and J dropped 8 bases, with 16 bases sitting between them. DNA of the CDR3: TGTGCCAGCAGTTTAGGCGGATTGGTCAACAAGCAGTACTTC. It translates to CASSLGGLVNKQYF.

Concerning this clonotype itself: A much larger clone is a single base away; this may be a read error. The rearrangement joins TRBV20-1 to TRBJ2-1; TRBD2 matches 8 bases. With V trimmed by 0 bases and J by 7 bases, 8 bases remained unmatched. CDR3 length: 15 amino acids. Germline loops: CDR1 DFQATT, CDR2 SNEGSKA (reference sequence). CDR3 in amino acids: CSARDGETSVNEQFF. CDR3 nucleotides: TGCAGTGCTAGAGATGGGGAGACTAGCGTAAATGAGCAGTTCTTC.

This clonotype was picked up many times. The genes are TRBV27 and TRBJ2-7; D is possibly TRBD2 (6 bases). V was cut by 3 bases and J by 3 bases, with 12 bases left in between. The V gene's germline CDR1 is MNHEY and CDR2 SMNVEV (reference sequence). This CDR3 has 14 amino acids. As DNA, the CDR3 is TGTGCCAGCAGTTTTTTCGGCGGGGTCTACGAGCAGTACTTC. Protein sequence: CASSFFGGVYEQYF.

This clonotype has only a few counts. The CDR3 DNA sequence: TGTGCCAGCAGTTACGGCCCGGGTCTCCCCTACGAGCAGTACTTC. Its translation: CASSYGPGLPYEQYF. This chain connects TRBV6-2 or TRBV6-3 to TRBJ2-7; D is uncertain. V was pared by 2 bases and J by 2 bases, with 13 bases between. CDR1 is MNHEY and CDR2 is SVGEGT in the germline V gene. This CDR3 comprises 15 residues.

Comments on this clonotype: A read error is possible here, since a much larger clone lies one base away. The chain employs TRBV28 and TRBJ1-1, with D hard to call. The CDR3 loop spans 13 amino acids. The germline gives CDR1 MDHEN, CDR2 SYDVKM. This chain's CDR3 is CASSLIQNTKAFF. CDR3 in DNA: TGTGCCAGCAGTTTAATCCAGAACACTAAAGCTTTCTTT.

With regard to this clonotype: One end of the junction is discordant with germline, which a read error may explain. This chain uses TRBV25-1 with TRBJ2-3, with 7 positions matching TRBD1. In germline, CDR1 is MGHDK, CDR2 SYGVNS. The CDR3 contains 15 residues. The CDR3 is CASSSRAPGTDAQYF. The CDR3 region has the DNA TGTGCCAGCAGCTCCAGGGCCCCCGGGACAGATGCGCAGTATTTT.

The chain carries TRBV6-1 and TRBJ2-1; D unclear. There are 15 residues in the CDR3. V was cut by 6 bases and J by 4 bases, with 16 bases left in between. Per germline, CDR1 MNHNS and CDR2 SASEGT. The CDR3 nucleotides read TGTGCCAGCAGCGAGGACGGGCAACTTTACAATGAGCAGTTCTTC. Amino acid sequence: CASSEDGQLYNEQFF.